These 11 T cell receptor beta chains share one sample of origin, sequenced in a study of shared clonotypes between healthy human individuals. TCRdb's table, derived via immunoSEQ multiplex PCR, lists solely in-frame clones and lacks some. This sample has approximately 320,000 clones, with roughly 70% found just once. Sequencing was carried out using memory CD4+ T cells sorted from blood. Subset meaning: CD45RA-negative fraction. The receptors derive from a man in his thirties or forties in good health.

In this sample, this clone turned up once. This chain joins TRBV28 and TRBJ2-5, with 8 nucleotides matching TRBD1. The CDR3 spans 17 residues. Germline lookup yields CDR1 MDHEN and CDR2 SYDVKM. The ends lost 1 base at V and 5 bases at J; junction bases unmatched: 12. The CDR3: CASSLSGMTGAGETQYF. CDR3 in DNA: TGTGCCAGCAGTTTATCGGGGATGACAGGGGCGGGGGAGACCCAGTACTTC.

This chain uses TRBV5-1 with TRBJ1-2; no clear D gene. Germline V gene lookup returns CDR1 SGHRS and CDR2 YFSETQ. The V and J ends lost 3 bases and 6 bases respectively, with 15 bases between them. This CDR3 region has 14 residues. The CDR3 here is CASSSSGSTDGYTF. DNA of the CDR3: TGCGCCAGCAGCTCGTCGGGAAGCACTGATGGCTACACCTTC.

The rearrangement joins TRBV6-1 to TRBJ2-1; TRBD1 matches 7 bases. CDR1 is MNHNS, CDR2 SASEGT, per germline. V gave up 3 bases and J gave up 11 bases; unmatched junction bases: 10. This CDR3 has 14 residues. The CDR3 reads CASSDPNTGEKQFF. CDR3 bases: TGTGCCAGCAGTGACCCGAATACAGGGGAAAAGCAGTTCTTC.

Comment on this clone: Distinct nucleotide sequences in the sample also encode this CDR3. This chain connects TRBV11-2 to TRBJ2-7; D may be TRBD1 (5 bases). Looked up from germline, CDR1 is SGHAT and CDR2 is FQNNGV. Trimming took off 0 bases at V and 6 bases at J, with 6 bases between the two ends. The CDR3 covers 12 residues. For the CDR3, the DNA is TGTGCCAGCAGCTTAGATCAGGGCGAGCAGTACTTC. Translation: CASSLDQGEQYF.

This chain links TRBV7-9 with TRBJ2-5; D gene unclear. Trimming shortened V by 5 bases and J by 4 bases, and 8 bases separated the two germline ends. This CDR3 spans 12 amino acids. Germline values: CDR1 SEHNR, CDR2 FQNEAQ (reference sequence). CDR3 region: CASSHQRETQYF. The DNA for the CDR3 is TGTGCCAGCAGCCACCAGCGAGAGACCCAGTACTTC.

V and J are TRBV19 and TRBJ2-5, with TRBD2 identical over 14 bases. Looked up from germline, CDR1 is LNHDA and CDR2 is SQIVND (reference sequence). The CDR3 has 15 amino acids. V shed 3 bases and J 3 bases; nucleotides not matched to a gene: 0. The DNA of the CDR3 is TGTGCCAGTAGTATGGGACTAGCGGGGGAAGAGACCCAGTACTTC. It translates to CASSMGLAGEETQYF. The variable domain in full, with the rest retrieved from reference TRBV19 and TRBJ2-5, is DGGITQSPKYLFRKEGQNVTLSCEQNLNHDAMYWYRQDPGQGLRLIYYSQIVNDFQKGDIAEGYSVSREKKESFPLTVTSAQKNPTAFYLCASSMGLAGEETQYFGPGTRLLVL.

V and J are TRBV28 and TRBJ1-1; no definite D call. V lost 10 bases and J lost 0, with 21 bases in between. Per germline, CDR1 MDHEN and CDR2 SYDVKM. This CDR3 comprises 16 residues. CDR3 in DNA: TGTGCCACCTATGATCGAGTTAGGGAGATGAACACTGAAGCTTTCTTT. It yields the protein CATYDRVREMNTEAFF.

The chain uses TRBV29-1 and TRBJ2-5, with TRBD1 as a possible D gene (8 bases). CDR3 length: 15 residues. With 3 bases removed from V and 2 bases from J, the gap between germline ends came to 16 bases. CDR1 SQVTM and CDR2 ANQGSEA come from the germline V gene. Here the CDR3 reads CSVEGGTGEQETQYF. Written as DNA, the CDR3 is TGCAGCGTTGAGGGGGGGACAGGCGAGCAAGAGACCCAGTACTTC. The full variable domain, rest sourced from reference TRBV29-1 and TRBJ2-5, is SAVISQKPSRDICQRGTSLTIQCQVDSQVTMMFWYRQQPGQSLTLIATANQGSEATYESGFVIDKFPISRPNLTFSTLTVSNMSPEDSSIYLCSVEGGTGEQETQYFGPGTRLLVL.

The V and J genes are TRBV7-9 and TRBJ2-4; D uncertain. Trimming removed 1 base from V and 3 bases from J, with 4 bases in between. Germline V gene data show CDR1 as SEHNR and CDR2 as FQNEAQ (reference sequence). CDR3 size: 13 residues. The CDR3 region is CASSLVGKNIQYF. The CDR3 region has the DNA TGTGCCAGCAGCTTAGTGGGCAAAAACATTCAGTACTTC.

The chain couples TRBV27 to TRBJ1-2; perhaps TRBD1 as D (5 bases). Trimming took 5 bases from V and 2 from J, leaving 15 bases between them. In germline, CDR1 is MNHEY, CDR2 SMNVEV (reference sequence). This CDR3 has 15 residues. CDR3 in DNA: TGTGCCAGCAGTCCTCAACCGGGACGGAACTATGGCTACACCTTC. Its translation: CASSPQPGRNYGYTF.

This clone was detected once. The gene calls are TRBV18 and TRBJ1-1; 7 nucleotides align to TRBD1. The germline V gene encodes CDR1 KGHSH and CDR2 LQKENI. This CDR3 spans 13 amino acids. The trim removed 2 bases at V and 9 bases at J, leaving 6 bases unmatched. DNA for the CDR3: TGTGCCAGCTCACCAGACTCAGGGGGAAAAGCTTTCTTT. The encoded protein is CASSPDSGGKAFF. Full variable domain (remainder filled in from reference TRBV18 and TRBJ1-1): NAGVMQNPRHLVRRRGQEARLRCSPMKGHSHVYWYRQLPEEGLKFMVYLQKENIIDESGMPKERFSAEFPKEGPSILRIQQVVRGDSAAYFCASSPDSGGKAFFGQGTRLTVV.